In this sample, the clone carrying this T cell receptor (beta chain) turned up a few times. As yet, its antigen is unknown. TCRdb analysed the reads with MiXCR anew, one entry per CDR3 protein. The table lists about 150,000 distinct CDR3 sequences, more than 25% of them singletons. This record belongs to a study of T cell repertoires in cytomegalovirus infection. Study results and caveats: The study found HLA-C-restricted CMV-specific TCR beta clonotypes dominating the ex vivo response.

V shed 3 bases and J shed 1 base, with 9 bases lying between them. Germline V gives CDR1 SEHNR, CDR2 FQNEAQ (reference sequence). The CDR3 is 14 residues long. The sample here was CD8+ T cells from cultured PBMCs, taken from culture after CMV antigen stimulation. This chain connects TRBV7-9 to TRBJ1-1; TRBD1 is a possible D gene (5 bases). The origin of this receptor is a human donor in good health (CMV status not recorded). Some clones in this sample may be carry-over from other donors' samples. Here the CDR3 reads CASSLGGTNTEAFF. As DNA, the CDR3 is TGTGCCAGCAGCTTGGGAGGGACGAACACTGAAGCTTTCTTT.